There are a few counts of the clone carrying this T cell receptor (beta chain). TCRdb recomputed calls from the 5' RACE reads with MiXCR, one row per CDR3 protein. The sample carries nearly 650,000 distinct CDR3 sequences, 7% to 7.5% recorded once. Deletions cut 5 bases from V and 8 bases from J, with 21 bases between. The CDR3 has 14 residues. Germline V gene lookup returns CDR1 SQVTM and CDR2 ANQGSEA. The data stem from a study of identical twins. These same records also appear under a second study, on yellow fever vaccine responses in identical twins.

The sequenced sample consisted of PBMCs. The chain recombines TRBV29-1 with TRBJ1-2, with D possibly matching TRBD1 (6 bases). The sequence derives from a woman between 18 and 30 years old in good health. The CDR3 coding sequence is TGCAGCGTTAGGGCGGGGCAGGGGCCTGGGGGCTACACCTTC. Translating gives CSVRAGQGPGGYTF.